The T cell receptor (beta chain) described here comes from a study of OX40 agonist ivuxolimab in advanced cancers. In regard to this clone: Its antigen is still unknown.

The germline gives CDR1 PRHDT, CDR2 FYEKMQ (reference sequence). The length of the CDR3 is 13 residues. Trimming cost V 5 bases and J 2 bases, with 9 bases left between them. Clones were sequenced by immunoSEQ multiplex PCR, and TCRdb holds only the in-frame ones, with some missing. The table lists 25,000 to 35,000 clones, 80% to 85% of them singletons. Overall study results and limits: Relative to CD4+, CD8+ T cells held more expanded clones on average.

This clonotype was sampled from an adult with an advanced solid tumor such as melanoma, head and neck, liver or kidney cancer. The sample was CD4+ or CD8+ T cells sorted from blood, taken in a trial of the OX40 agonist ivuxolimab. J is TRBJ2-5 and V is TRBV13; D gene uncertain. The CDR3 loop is CASSRPSQETQYF. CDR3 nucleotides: TGTGCCAGCAGCCGGCCTAGTCAAGAGACCCAGTACTTC.